The 5 T cell receptor beta chains presented below share a single source sample, sequenced in a study of blood T cell repertoires in COVID-19. The protocol was immunoSEQ multiplex PCR, while the TCRdb copy is restricted to in-frame clones and leaves out a portion. The top ten hold around 1.2% of the sample, which has some 190,000 clones, approximately 90% seen once. The sample was peripheral blood. The receptors originated from a man younger than 40 with acute or convalescent COVID-19.

The chain is built from TRBV6-5 and TRBJ2-7, with TRBD2 identical over 7 bases. CDR3 length equals 12 residues. The J segment lost 3 bases and the V segment lost 8 bases, leaving 4 bases of the junction unmatched. Germline V gene sequence: CDR1 MNHEY, CDR2 SVGAGI. The CDR3 region is CASGLGNYEQYF. In DNA, the CDR3 is TGTGCCAGCGGACTAGGTAACTACGAGCAGTACTTC.

The chain employs TRBV28 and TRBJ1-2, with a possible D match to TRBD1 (5 bases). The CDR3 loop spans 19 amino acids. Germline-derived CDR1 and CDR2 are MDHEN and SYDVKM. Trimming left V 3 bases short and J 0 bases short, with 23 bases between. The CDR3 region has the DNA TGTGCCAGCAGTTTCCCAACTCGTCTCACTCGGACAACTAACTATGGCTACACCTTC. This translates into CASSFPTRLTRTTNYGYTF.

The V call is TRBV14, the J call TRBJ2-1, with a tentative D call TRBD2 (6 bases). The CDR3 covers 14 residues. From germline, CDR1 is SGHDN and CDR2 FVKESK. Trimming removed 1 base at V and 8 bases at J, with 12 bases between. The CDR3 reads CASSQGVIADEQFF. CDR3 in DNA: TGTGCCAGCAGCCAAGGGGTAATAGCGGATGAGCAGTTCTTC.

The chain employs TRBV19 and TRBJ1-5; weak D call: TRBD1 (6 bases). This CDR3 comprises 15 residues. The germline V gene encodes CDR1 LNHDA and CDR2 SQIVND (reference sequence). With 9 bases removed from V and 0 bases from J, the gap between germline ends came to 15 bases. The CDR3 bases are TGTGCCAGCCTAGGACAGTCGTATAGCAATCAGCCCCAGCATTTT. As protein: CASLGQSYSNQPQHF.

The chain has TRBV13 and TRBJ2-7; the D gene is possibly TRBD1 (6 bases). From germline, CDR1 is PRHDT and CDR2 FYEKMQ (reference sequence). Trimming cost V 2 bases and J 7 bases, with 15 bases left between them. The CDR3 contains 14 residues. The CDR3 protein is CASSLSSGVWEQYF. The CDR3 nucleotides read TGTGCCAGCAGCTTATCGTCAGGGGTTTGGGAGCAGTACTTC.